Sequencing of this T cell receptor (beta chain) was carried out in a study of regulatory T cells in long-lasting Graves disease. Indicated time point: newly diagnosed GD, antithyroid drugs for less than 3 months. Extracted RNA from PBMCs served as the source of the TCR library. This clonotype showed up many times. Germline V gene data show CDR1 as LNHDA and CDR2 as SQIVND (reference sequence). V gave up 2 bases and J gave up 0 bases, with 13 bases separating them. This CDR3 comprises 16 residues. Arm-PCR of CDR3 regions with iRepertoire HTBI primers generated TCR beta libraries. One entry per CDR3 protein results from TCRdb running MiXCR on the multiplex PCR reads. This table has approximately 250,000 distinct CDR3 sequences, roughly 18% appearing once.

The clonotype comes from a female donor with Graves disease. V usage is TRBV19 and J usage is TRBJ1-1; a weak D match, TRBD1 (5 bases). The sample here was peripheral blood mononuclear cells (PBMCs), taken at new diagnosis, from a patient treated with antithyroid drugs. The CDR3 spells CASSILSRAMNTEAFF. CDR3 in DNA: TGTGCCAGTAGTATATTGTCCAGGGCCATGAACACTGAAGCTTTCTTT.